This T cell receptor (beta chain) originates from a study of cytomegalovirus exposure and HLA in healthy donors. In the PCR, 60 Vbeta and 13 Jbeta primers were used. Data came from immunoSEQ multiplex PCR; TCRdb stores just in-frame clones and leaves some out. The sample comprises about 140,000 clones, 70% to 75% of which are singletons, and 1% to 1.5% rests with the top ten. Worth noting for this clone: The target antigen is unknown.

V dropped 1 base and J dropped 1; count of bases not matched to a gene: 5. Germline V CDR1 and CDR2: SGHTA, FQGNSA. CDR3 length: 16 amino acids. Broader study findings: Based on reports, TCR beta sequences accurately predicted HLA-A and HLA-B alleles for most subjects. Analysis was performed later, and it showed HLA-associated TCR beta chains to be more clonally expanded than equally common others. As a later analysis showed, a missense DCLRE1C variant was linked to trimming of TCR beta V- and J-genes. A few V segments could not be told apart, such as TRBV6-2 and TRBV6-3, and were left out.

The receptor's source is a woman aged 40 to 55 in good health and CMV-seronegative. The sequencing input was PBMCs. J is TRBJ2-3 and V is TRBV7-2, with 7 bases aligning to TRBD2. In nucleotides, the CDR3 is TGTGCCAGCAGCTTAGGACTAGCTGGGGGCACAGATACGCAGTATTTT. Translated, it gives CASSLGLAGGTDTQYF. Using reference TRBV7-2 and TRBJ2-3 for the parts outside the CDR3, the full variable domain is GAGVSQSPSNKVTEKGKDVELRCDPISGHTALYWYRQSLGQGLEFLIYFQGNSAPDKSGLPSDRFSAERTGGSVSTLTIQRTQQEDSAVYLCASSLGLAGGTDTQYFGPGTRLTVL.